The 30 T cell receptor beta chains listed next were all sequenced from one sample in a study of blood T cells in healthy people across ages. With a J-beta primer mix and a sample-barcoded 5' primer, a second PCR ran roughly 6 to 12 cycles. One entry per CDR3 protein, called by TCRdb with MiXCR from the 5' RACE reads. The sample holds approximately 1.5 million distinct CDR3 sequences; almost 35% are singletons and the top ten take roughly 12%. Sample: blood. The receptor source for this set is a woman in her thirties in good health.

The rearrangement uses TRBV20-1 and TRBJ2-7; possible D gene TRBD1, 5 bases. Per the germline V gene, CDR1 is DFQATT and CDR2 is SNEGSKA (reference sequence). Trimming stripped 0 bases from V and 6 bases from J, with 18 bases between. The CDR3 is made up of 15 amino acids. The CDR3 here is CSARDPRQGISEQYF. The CDR3 DNA sequence: TGCAGTGCTAGAGATCCCCGGCAGGGAATAAGCGAGCAGTACTTC.

This clonotype was recorded a few times. CDR3 sequence reads: CASSQDNSPHEQYF. The CDR3 coding sequence is TGTGCCAGCAGCCAAGATAACAGTCCACACGAGCAGTACTTC. The rearrangement links TRBV14 to TRBJ2-7; D not resolved. This CDR3 has 14 residues. The V gene's germline CDR1 is SGHDN and CDR2 FVKESK. V gave up 0 bases and J gave up 5 bases, with 11 bases separating them.

This clonotype was seen a few times. This chain joins TRBV5-1 and TRBJ2-3; no reliable D call. Trimming took off 6 bases at V and 3 bases at J, with 11 bases between the two ends. Per the germline V gene, CDR1 is SGHRS and CDR2 is YFSETQ. There are 13 residues in the CDR3. The CDR3 DNA follows: TGCGCCAGCACGGTAGCCGGTACAGATACGCAGTATTTT. Translating it yields CASTVAGTDTQYF.

The chain couples TRBV3-1 to TRBJ2-5; D may be TRBD2 (6 bases). This CDR3 spans 16 amino acids. Germline loops: CDR1 LGHDT, CDR2 YNNKEL (reference sequence). Trimming removed 0 bases at V and 5 bases at J, with 16 bases between. The CDR3 nucleotides are TGTGCCAGCAGCCAAGAAAGGGCGGGGCCACGGGAGACCCAGTACTTC. It yields the protein CASSQERAGPRETQYF.

This clonotype was counted only a few times. This rearrangement joins TRBV4-1 to TRBJ2-1; D not certain. The CDR3 has 17 amino acids. CDR1 and CDR2 from the germline V gene are MGHRA and YSYEKL. V was pared by 0 bases and J by 0 bases, with 12 bases between. CDR3: CASSQDRAPSSYNEQFF. CDR3 nucleotide sequence: TGCGCCAGCAGCCAAGATAGGGCGCCTAGCTCCTACAATGAGCAGTTCTTC.

The rearrangement links TRBV9 to TRBJ2-7; D gene uncertain. Trimming cost V 0 bases and J 2 bases, with 9 bases left between them. From germline, CDR1 is SGDLS and CDR2 YYNGEE. The CDR3 is 14 amino acids. In nucleotides, the CDR3 is TGTGCCAGCAGCGTAGCCGCAGACCCCTACGAGCAGTACTTC. It specifies CASSVAADPYEQYF.

There are many counts of this clonotype. The chain couples TRBV7-9 to TRBJ2-7; 8 bases map to TRBD1. V lost 5 bases and J lost 5; bases outside the gene matches: 8. Germline values: CDR1 SEHNR, CDR2 FQNEAQ (reference sequence). CDR3 length equals 14 residues. The CDR3 reads CASSPTQGGDEQYF. The CDR3 DNA reads as TGTGCCAGCAGCCCCACACAGGGGGGTGACGAGCAGTACTTC. Looking up the rest from reference TRBV7-9 and TRBJ2-7 gives the full variable domain: DTGVSQNPRHKITKRGQNVTFRCDPISEHNRLYWYRQTLGQGPEFLTYFQNEAQLEKSRLLSDRFSAERPKGSFSTLEIQRTEQGDSAMYLCASSPTQGGDEQYFGPGTRLTVT.

This clonotype was found a few times. The chain has TRBV28 and TRBJ2-5, with D possibly called TRBD1 or TRBD2 (5 bases each). Germline CDR1 reads MDHEN; CDR2 reads SYDVKM. This CDR3 region has 14 residues. V was trimmed by 8 bases and J by 4 bases, leaving 17 bases between them. The DNA for the CDR3 is TGTGCCAGCGGGCGTGGGGGTGGGGGAGAGACCCAGTACTTC. It specifies CASGRGGGGETQYF.

This clonotype was observed a few times. The chain is built from TRBV28 and TRBJ2-1; D is unresolved. The V end lost 6 bases, the J end lost 5 bases, and 14 bases lay between the germline ends. Germline V gene sequence: CDR1 MDHEN, CDR2 SYDVKM. The CDR3 is 14 residues long. CDR3 coding DNA: TGTGCCAGCAGATACCAGTCCCTCAACAATGAGCAGTTCTTC. Its translation: CASRYQSLNNEQFF. Full variable domain (missing parts from reference TRBV28 and TRBJ2-1): DVKVTQSSRYLVKRTGEKVFLECVQDMDHENMFWYRQDPGLGLRLIYFSYDVKMKEKGDIPEGYSVSREKKERFSLILESASTNQTSMYLCASRYQSLNNEQFFGPGTRLTVL.

The chain has TRBV28 and TRBJ2-7, with 9 nucleotides matching TRBD1. The CDR3 is 14 residues long. Germline CDR1 MDHEN, CDR2 SYDVKM. V shed 6 bases and J 7 bases; nucleotides not matched to a gene: 10. In DNA, the CDR3 is TGTGCCAGCAGCAACAGGGGGCCCATCGGGGAGCAGTACTTC. It translates to CASSNRGPIGEQYF.

The chain couples TRBV7-9 to TRBJ2-1, with 7 bases matching TRBD2. This CDR3 contains 15 residues. The trim removed 4 bases at V and 6 bases at J, leaving 9 bases unmatched. The V gene's germline CDR1 is SEHNR and CDR2 FQNEAQ (reference sequence). The CDR3 loop is CASSWSGTWGNEQFF. CDR3 coding DNA: TGTGCCAGCAGCTGGAGCGGGACCTGGGGCAATGAGCAGTTCTTC.

The chain couples TRBV5-1 to TRBJ2-1; a weak D match, TRBD2 (5 bases). Germline values: CDR1 SGHRS, CDR2 YFSETQ. Trimming stripped 0 bases from V and 1 base from J, with 11 bases between. The CDR3 length is 16 residues. The CDR3 region is CASSLAGVTSYNEQFF. CDR3 in DNA: TGCGCCAGCAGCTTGGCCGGGGTGACTTCCTACAATGAGCAGTTCTTC.

CDR3 in DNA: TGCAGTGCTAGAGATCCTGGAGGGTCCCCCTACGAGCAGTACTTC. It encodes CSARDPGGSPYEQYF. This chain joins TRBV20-1 and TRBJ2-4; possible D gene TRBD2, 6 bases. Matching the DNA end better, TRBJ2-7 makes the J call doubtful. Germline lookup yields CDR1 DFQATT and CDR2 SNEGSKA (reference sequence). This CDR3 has 15 amino acids.

This clonotype has only a few counts. This sequence joins TRBV10-3 and TRBJ1-1, with D possibly being TRBD1 (6 bases). Germline V gene lookup returns CDR1 ENHRY and CDR2 SYGVKD. The V end was cut by 11 bases, the J end by 3 bases, with 19 bases between. This CDR3 has 14 amino acids. The CDR3 spells CASFEGRGYTEAFF. The CDR3 DNA sequence: TGTGCCTCTTTCGAGGGCAGGGGTTACACTGAAGCTTTCTTT.

This clonotype was seen only a few times. This rearrangement joins TRBV2 to TRBJ2-5; 7 nucleotides align to TRBD1. The end of the DNA fits TRBJ2-7 better, so the J call may be wrong. Germline assignment: CDR1 SNHLY and CDR2 FYNNEI. This CDR3 has 14 amino acids. DNA for the CDR3: TGTGCCAGCAGTGAAGGGCAGGGGGTCGTCGAGCAGTACTTC. This translates into CASSEGQGVVEQYF.

Ten or more counts support this clonotype. The chain employs TRBV20-1 and TRBJ2-1; tentative D call: TRBD2 (6 bases). V lost 5 bases, J lost 3 bases, and 14 bases lay in between. This CDR3 has 14 amino acids. CDR1 is DFQATT and CDR2 is SNEGSKA in the germline V gene (reference sequence). The CDR3 spells CSAPGSLGYNEQFF. The DNA for the CDR3 is TGCAGTGCTCCCGGGAGTTTGGGCTACAATGAGCAGTTCTTC.

This clonotype showed up many times. The chain joins TRBV29-1 to TRBJ2-5; the match to TRBD2 covers 7 bases. J lost 1 base, V lost 6 bases, and 11 bases had no gene match. The CDR3 runs to 15 residues. CDR1 is SQVTM, CDR2 ANQGSEA, per germline. The CDR3 spells CSVAPGSGIQETQYF. CDR3 DNA: TGCAGCGTAGCTCCCGGCAGCGGGATCCAAGAGACCCAGTACTTC.

This clonotype was counted between two and nine times. The junction shows a germline mismatch at one end, possibly a read error. The rearrangement uses TRBV11-2 and TRBJ1-5, with D unresolved. The CDR3 totals 15 residues. CDR1 is SGHAT, CDR2 FQNNGV, per germline. The CDR3 DNA follows: TGTGCCGGCAGCTTAGAGGGAAATAGCAATCAGCCCCAGCATTTT. Protein sequence: CAGSLEGNSNQPQHF. The full variable domain, rest sourced from reference TRBV11-2 and TRBJ1-5, is EAGVAQSPRYKIIEKRQSVAFWCNPISGHATLYWYQQILGQGPKLLIQFQNNGVVDDSQLPKDRFSAERLKGVDSTLKIQPAKLEDSAVYLCAGSLEGNSNQPQHFGDGTRLSIL.

This clonotype was found a few times. The gene calls are TRBV5-5 and TRBJ1-1; 7 bases fit TRBD1. Germline V gene sequence: CDR1 SGHKS, CDR2 YYEKEE (reference sequence). The CDR3 runs 14 residues. Losses at the gene ends were 4 bases for V and 5 bases for J; bases not matched to a gene: 8. The CDR3 DNA reads TGTGCCAGCAGCGTTACAGGGGCGCGGACTGAAGCTTTCTTT. Protein: CASSVTGARTEAFF.

The chain has TRBV28 and TRBJ2-4; D is uncertain. The CDR3 is 14 residues long. Trimming left V 9 bases short and J 4 bases short, with 16 bases between. Germline CDR1 MDHEN, CDR2 SYDVKM. In DNA, the CDR3 is TGTGCCAGTTCCTGGTCCGGCCCAAAAAACATTCAGTACTTC. Protein: CASSWSGPKNIQYF.

The CDR3 DNA reads TGTGCCAGCAGCCACTCGGACAGCCCCTACGAGCAGTACTTC. It translates to CASSHSDSPYEQYF. The chain recombines TRBV4-2 with TRBJ2-7, with D possibly being TRBD1 (6 bases). V lost 3 bases, J lost 2 bases, and 11 bases lay in between. Germline V lookup: CDR1 LGHNA, CDR2 YNFKEQ. CDR3 size: 14 residues.

The J gene is TRBJ1-2, the V gene TRBV6-2 or TRBV6-3; tentative D call: TRBD1 (5 bases). Germline V gene data show CDR1 as MNHEY and CDR2 as SVGEGT. The CDR3 contains 11 residues. V lost 10 bases and J lost 3, with 9 bases in between. CDR3 amino acids: CATLGDYGYTF. CDR3 nucleotide sequence: TGTGCCACCTTAGGGGACTATGGCTACACCTTC.

Ten or more counts support this clonotype. V usage is TRBV4-1 and J usage is TRBJ2-7; 7 nucleotides align to TRBD2. The germline V gene encodes CDR1 MGHRA and CDR2 YSYEKL. CDR3 length equals 15 residues. With 4 bases clipped from V and 7 bases from J, the junction kept 13 bases outside the gene matches. CDR3: CASSPAPLRGGEQYF. CDR3 sequence (DNA): TGCGCCAGCAGCCCAGCCCCCTTGCGGGGAGGGGAGCAGTACTTC.

The rearrangement joins TRBV10-3 to TRBJ2-1; TRBD2 might be the D (6 bases). The CDR3 covers 16 residues. Germline V gene sequence: CDR1 ENHRY, CDR2 SYGVKD. V was cut by 8 bases and J by 7 bases, with 24 bases left in between. CDR3 nucleotide sequence: TGTGCCATCGAGGAGGGAGGTCCGGGAGAGAGAAATGAGCAGTTCTTC. It translates to CAIEEGGPGERNEQFF.

There are a few counts of this clonotype. The V call is TRBV4-2, the J call TRBJ1-6; maybe TRBD1 (6 bases). This CDR3 is built from 19 residues. From germline, CDR1 is LGHNA and CDR2 YNFKEQ. V was trimmed by 4 bases and J by 5 bases, leaving 24 bases between them. The CDR3 here is CASSPWATGKEKDNSPLHF. The DNA for the CDR3 is TGTGCCAGCAGCCCCTGGGCCACAGGGAAGGAAAAAGATAATTCACCCCTCCACTTT.

The V gene is TRBV4-1, the J gene TRBJ2-1, with D perhaps TRBD1 (6 bases). Germline V CDR1 and CDR2: MGHRA, YSYEKL. Between the trimmed V and J ends, which lost 3 bases and 5 bases, there was a span of 11 bases. There are 14 residues in the CDR3. The CDR3 loop reads CASSHPGDHNEQFF. The CDR3 region has the DNA TGCGCCAGCAGCCACCCAGGGGACCACAATGAGCAGTTCTTC.

About this clonotype itself: One end of the junction is discordant with germline, which a read error may explain. This chain joins TRBV15 and TRBJ2-7; maybe TRBD1 (6 bases). Germline CDR1 and CDR2: LNHNV and YYDKDF (reference sequence). There are 15 residues in the CDR3. CDR3 protein: CATSVRWTETYKQYF. For the CDR3, the DNA is TGTGCCACCAGCGTTAGATGGACAGAAACCTACAAGCAGTACTTC.

This clonotype has more than one count but fewer than ten. This CDR3 reads CASSYSSGRISYEQYF. The CDR3 DNA reads as TGTGCCAGCAGTTACTCGAGCGGCCGGATCTCCTACGAGCAGTACTTC. This chain links TRBV6-5 with TRBJ2-7, with D possibly matching TRBD2 (5 bases). CDR1 and CDR2 from the germline V gene are MNHEY and SVGAGI. CDR3 length: 16 amino acids. Trimming left V 0 bases short and J 0 bases short, with 12 bases between.

This clonotype was seen repeatedly, ten times or more. The chain employs TRBV29-1 and TRBJ2-3, with 7 bases fitting TRBD2. This CDR3 region has 13 residues. Germline trimming cut 4 bases from V and 4 bases from J; bases unmatched to any gene: 5. Germline lookup yields CDR1 SQVTM and CDR2 ANQGSEA. The CDR3 is CSVAGLAADTQYF. Written as DNA, the CDR3 is TGCAGCGTTGCGGGGCTAGCGGCAGATACGCAGTATTTT.

This clonotype has more than one count but fewer than ten. The CDR3 loop is CSVRQTNTGELFF. DNA of the CDR3: TGCAGCGTTCGACAAACGAACACCGGGGAGCTGTTTTTT. This sequence joins TRBV29-1 and TRBJ2-2, with D unclear. This CDR3 is built from 13 residues. Deletions cut 5 bases from V and 0 bases from J, with 7 bases between. From germline, CDR1 is SQVTM and CDR2 ANQGSEA.